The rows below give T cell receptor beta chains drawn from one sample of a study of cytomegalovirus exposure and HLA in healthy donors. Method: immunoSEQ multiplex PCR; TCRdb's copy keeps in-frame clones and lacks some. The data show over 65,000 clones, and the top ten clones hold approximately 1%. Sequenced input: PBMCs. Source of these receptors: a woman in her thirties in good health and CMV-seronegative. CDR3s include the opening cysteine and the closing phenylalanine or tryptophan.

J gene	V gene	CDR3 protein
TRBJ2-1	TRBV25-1	CASSEVRTGGTYNEQFF
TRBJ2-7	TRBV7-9	CASSPSGYEQYF
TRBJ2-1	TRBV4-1	CASSQEGGLDYNEQFF
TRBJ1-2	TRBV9	CASSVGGQGSSGYTF
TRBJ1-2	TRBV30	CAWSVRAGGGYTF
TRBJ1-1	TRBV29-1	CSVVPRDTEAFF
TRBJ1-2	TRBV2	CASTGQNYNYGYTF
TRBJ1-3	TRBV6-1	CASSEGGPGNTIYF
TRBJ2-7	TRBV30	CAWGRQAPSYEQYF
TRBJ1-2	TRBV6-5	CASTVGQGYGYTF
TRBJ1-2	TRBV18	CASSPGQNYGYTF
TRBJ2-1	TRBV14	CASSLGQGADNEQFF
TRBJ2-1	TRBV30	CAWSPWTSGGAYNEQFF
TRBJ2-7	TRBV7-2	CASSFSGQGNEQYF
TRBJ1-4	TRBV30	CAWRTGEMKTNEKLFF
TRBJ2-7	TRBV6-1	CASTTRGTNYEQYF
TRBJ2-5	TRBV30	CAWSRGLETQYF
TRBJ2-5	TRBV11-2	CASSSYGQDQETQYF
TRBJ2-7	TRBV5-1	CASSLRAKTAGRVYEQYF
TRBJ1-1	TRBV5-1	CASSLGIGAVGTEAFF
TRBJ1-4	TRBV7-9	CASSRDRAGEKLFF
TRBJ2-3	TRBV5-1	CASSSGGADTQYF
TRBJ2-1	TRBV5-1	CASSLGGTSWDEQFF
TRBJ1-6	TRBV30	CAWSSGLNSPLHF
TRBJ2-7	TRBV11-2	CASSLRAGGSYEQYF
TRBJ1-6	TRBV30	CAWRDRGNSPLHF
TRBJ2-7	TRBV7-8	CASRSERGGYEQYF
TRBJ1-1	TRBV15	CATSDRGRGTEAFF
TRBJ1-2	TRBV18	CASSPEEDYGYTF
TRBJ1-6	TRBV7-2	CASSAEINSPLHF
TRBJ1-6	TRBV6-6	CASSPGKSPLHF